The entry that follows covers one T cell receptor (beta chain) sequence. Its antigen is unidentified. Vbeta (60) and Jbeta (13) primers were used in the PCR. Clones were sequenced by immunoSEQ multiplex PCR, and TCRdb holds only the in-frame ones, with some missing. Here the sample spans 65,000 to 70,000 clones, about 80% being singletons. This CDR3 is built from 14 residues. Germline V gene lookup returns CDR1 SNHLY and CDR2 FYNNEI. V lost 6 bases and J lost 1, with 11 bases in between. This record comes from a study of cytomegalovirus exposure and HLA in healthy donors. Broader study findings: The authors listed 164 TCR beta chains as cytomegalovirus-associated. Only CMV serostatus was available as immune exposure information.

The sample was PBMCs. This chain connects TRBV2 to TRBJ2-3; D might be TRBD1 (5 bases). The sequence was obtained from a man between 50 and 59 years old in good health and CMV-seronegative. The CDR3 coding sequence is TGTGCCAGCAGCCCCCAGGGCGGCACAGATACGCAGTATTTT. Translated, it gives CASSPQGGTDTQYF. The complete variable domain, with remaining parts taken from reference TRBV2 and TRBJ2-3, reads EPEVTQTPSHQVTQMGQEVILRCVPISNHLYFYWYRQILGQKVEFLVSFYNNEISEKSEIFDDQFSVERPDGSNFTLKIRSTKLEDSAMYFCASSPQGGTDTQYFGPGTRLTVL.